Listed here are 17 T cell receptor beta chains from one sample, sequenced in a study of blood T cell repertoires in COVID-19. Measured with immunoSEQ multiplex PCR; TCRdb has only the in-frame clones, and not every one. The sample yields some 670,000 clones, approximately 90% seen once. Input material: peripheral blood. These receptors came from a woman aged 18 to 35 with acute or convalescent COVID-19.

This chain uses TRBV7-9 with TRBJ2-3; 9 bases are shared with TRBD2. V gave up 4 bases and J gave up 6 bases; unmatched junction bases: 8. This CDR3 has 15 amino acids. The germline V gene encodes CDR1 SEHNR and CDR2 FQNEAQ (reference sequence). The CDR3 DNA reads TGTGCCAGCAGCTGGCCCGGGACTAGCTCCGATACGCAGTATTTT. Its translation is CASSWPGTSSDTQYF.

The chain employs TRBV7-9 and TRBJ2-1; D is perhaps TRBD2 (6 bases). Germline V gene data show CDR1 as SEHNR and CDR2 as FQNEAQ (reference sequence). CDR3 size: 16 residues. The V gene lost 1 base and the J gene lost 4 bases, with 14 bases spanning the gap. CDR3 sequence (DNA): TGTGCCAGCAGCTTAGTTATTGTGGCGGGGTACAATGAGCAGTTCTTC. Translated, it gives CASSLVIVAGYNEQFF.

This clone appeared a few times. J is TRBJ2-1 and V is TRBV7-3; 9 bases map to TRBD1. Germline V gene lookup returns CDR1 SGHTA and CDR2 FQGTGA. The V and J ends lost 2 bases and 10 bases, in that order; junction bases with no gene match: 6. The CDR3 has 14 amino acids. The CDR3 nucleotides read TGTGCCAGCAGCTTAGAACAGGGGGCGAAAGAGCAGTTCTTC. Its translation is CASSLEQGAKEQFF.

This chain joins TRBV5-1 and TRBJ2-1; tentatively, D is TRBD2 (5 bases). V was pared by 4 bases and J by 3 bases, with 14 bases between. The CDR3 totals 15 residues. The germline CDR1 and CDR2 sequences are SGHRS and YFSETQ. CDR3 in amino acids: CASSEGAAVYNEQFF. CDR3 in DNA: TGCGCCAGCAGCGAGGGAGCAGCGGTCTACAATGAGCAGTTCTTC.

This chain links TRBV6-5 with TRBJ1-1, with TRBD1 as a possible D gene (5 bases). Trimming cost V 2 bases and J 6 bases, with 10 bases left between them. The CDR3 has 13 amino acids. The germline gives CDR1 MNHEY, CDR2 SVGAGI. The CDR3 sequence: CASSYPEGAEAFF. CDR3 nucleotides: TGTGCCAGCAGTTACCCGGAAGGGGCTGAAGCTTTCTTT.

The chain couples TRBV28 to TRBJ1-1; D ambiguous. The CDR3 runs to 12 residues. The germline V and J ends were trimmed by 8 bases and 3 bases, with 10 bases remaining between them. The germline CDR1 and CDR2 sequences are MDHEN and SYDVKM. DNA for the CDR3: TGTGCCAGCGCCCGAGCGGACACTGAAGCTTTCTTT. It is translated as CASARADTEAFF.

The J gene is TRBJ2-7, the V gene TRBV2; 8 bases are shared with TRBD1. Unmatched junction bases numbered 15, after V lost 8 bases and J lost 0 bases. The CDR3 consists of 17 residues. Per germline, CDR1 SNHLY and CDR2 FYNNEI. The CDR3 sequence: CASALGGRGPNSYEQYF. As DNA, the CDR3 is TGTGCCAGCGCCCTGGGGGGCAGGGGGCCTAACTCCTACGAGCAGTACTTC.

This chain uses TRBV18 with TRBJ2-7, with D possibly being TRBD1 (6 bases). CDR3 length: 14 residues. Germline V gene sequence: CDR1 KGHSH, CDR2 LQKENI. The V gene lost 4 bases and the J gene lost 2 bases, with 12 bases spanning the gap. The DNA for the CDR3 is TGTGCCAGCTCACACAGCTCAGGGGCCTACGAGCAGTACTTC. Translating gives CASSHSSGAYEQYF. Full variable domain (outside the CDR3, taken from reference TRBV18 and TRBJ2-7): NAGVMQNPRHLVRRRGQEARLRCSPMKGHSHVYWYRQLPEEGLKFMVYLQKENIIDESGMPKERFSAEFPKEGPSILRIQQVVRGDSAAYFCASSHSSGAYEQYFGPGTRLTVT.

V usage is TRBV10-3 and J usage is TRBJ1-6, with a possible D match to TRBD1 (5 bases). The CDR3 is made up of 16 amino acids. Germline V gene sequence: CDR1 ENHRY, CDR2 SYGVKD. Trimming cost V 0 bases and J 7 bases, with 13 bases left between them. The CDR3 here is CAISESGGSINSPLHF. The CDR3 DNA sequence: TGTGCCATCAGTGAGTCCGGGGGATCTATAAATTCACCCCTCCACTTT.

The V gene is TRBV7-8, the J gene TRBJ1-2; D is undetermined. Trimming took 4 bases from V and 3 from J, leaving 18 bases between them. CDR1 and CDR2 from the germline V gene are SGHVS and FQNEAQ. The CDR3 totals 16 residues. The CDR3 region is CASSSSGPENDYGYTF. The CDR3 nucleotides are TGTGCCAGCAGCTCGAGCGGGCCCGAAAATGACTATGGCTACACCTTC.

The chain uses TRBV6-1 and TRBJ1-6, with TRBD1 identical over 10 bases. Per germline, CDR1 MNHNS and CDR2 SASEGT. V lost 1 base, J lost 10 bases, and 7 bases stayed unmatched. CDR3 size: 16 residues. In nucleotides, the CDR3 is TGTGCCAGCAGTGAAGGGACAGGGGGGGGTAGATCACCCCTCCACTTT. Translation gives CASSEGTGGGRSPLHF.

The chain is built from TRBV6-5 and TRBJ1-2; D perhaps matches TRBD1 (5 bases). The V end was cut by 6 bases, the J end by 4 bases, with 12 bases between. This CDR3 has 13 amino acids. Per germline, CDR1 MNHEY and CDR2 SVGAGI. In DNA, the CDR3 is TGTGCCAGCAGGCTCGGGGGGAGCTATGGCTACACCTTC. Translating it yields CASRLGGSYGYTF.

The gene calls are TRBV3-1 (or the pseudogene TRBV3-2) and TRBJ2-1; 12 bases are shared with TRBD2. The CDR3 spans 20 residues. Germline CDR1 is LGHDT and CDR2 is YNNKEL (reference sequence). With V trimmed by 4 bases and J by 0 bases, 13 bases remained unmatched. For the CDR3, the DNA is TGTGCCAGCAGCCCCTTACGTACTAGCGGGGGGCCGAGCTCCTACAATGAGCAGTTCTTC. It codes for CASSPLRTSGGPSSYNEQFF.

The V and J genes are TRBV5-4 and TRBJ1-2, with 7 bases aligning to TRBD1. Germline loops: CDR1 SGHNT, CDR2 YYREEE (reference sequence). The CDR3 runs 15 residues. J was trimmed by 1 base and V by 2 bases; bases with no gene match: 5. The CDR3 loop is CASSLVDRDNYGYTF. The CDR3 DNA follows: TGTGCCAGCAGCTTAGTCGACAGGGATAACTATGGCTACACCTTC.

This sequence joins TRBV9 and TRBJ1-1, with 10 bases aligning to TRBD1. From germline, CDR1 is SGDLS and CDR2 YYNGEE. This CDR3 is 15 amino acids long. V lost 3 bases to trimming and J lost 5 bases; unmatched junction nucleotides: 7. CDR3 sequence (DNA): TGTGCCAGCAGCGAGGGACAGGGGAGTGGAACTGAAGCTTTCTTT. This sequence encodes CASSEGQGSGTEAFF.

The chain is built from TRBV24-1 and TRBJ2-7; 8 bases are shared with TRBD1. Trimming took 9 bases from V and 2 from J; bases not matched to a gene: 8. Germline V lookup: CDR1 KGHDR, CDR2 SFDVKD. The CDR3 has 14 amino acids. CDR3 sequence reads: CATSDRGHPYEQYF. DNA for the CDR3: TGTGCCACCTCCGACAGGGGTCATCCCTACGAGCAGTACTTC.

The V call is TRBV6-2 or TRBV6-3, the J call TRBJ2-3; perhaps TRBD2 as D (6 bases). V shed 4 bases and J shed 3 bases, with 11 bases lying between them. Germline V gene lookup returns CDR1 MNHEY and CDR2 SVGEGT. This CDR3 is built from 14 residues. CDR3 in amino acids: CASSFGLATDTQYF. CDR3 DNA sequence: TGTGCCAGCAGTTTTGGGCTAGCGACAGATACGCAGTATTTT.